A selection of T cell receptor beta chains follows, all from one sample in a study of blood T cell repertoires in COVID-19. Sequenced by immunoSEQ multiplex PCR; TCRdb stores in-frame clones only, minus some. The sample has approximately 80,000 clones, roughly three quarters seen once; the top ten hold about 15%. The sample was peripheral blood. The receptors stem from a man between 65 and 80 years old with active or convalescent COVID-19. Each CDR3 is given with its conserved first and last residue. D genes are given only for firm matches. The listing skips clone size in some rows; elsewhere it reads once, few, many or a size class.

v_gene	d_gene	abundance	j_gene	CDR3nt	CDR3aa
TRBV18	TRBD1	.	TRBJ1-1	TGTGCCAGCTCACCACCGGGAAACAGGGGTGAGGGTGAAGCTTTCTTT	CASSPPGNRGEGEAFF
TRBV7-9	.	.	TRBJ1-2	TGTGCCAGCAGCTTAGGGGTTGACAACTACACCTTC	CASSLGVDNYTF
TRBV7-9	.	.	TRBJ2-2	TGTGCCAGCAGCCCAGGGGTCACCGGGGAGCTGTTTTTT	CASSPGVTGELFF
TRBV10-3	.	.	TRBJ2-3	TGTGCCATCAGGTCCCCTAGCACAGATACGCAGTATTTT	CAIRSPSTDTQYF
TRBV7-3	.	few	TRBJ1-1	TGTGCCAGTAGAGCTGAGGAGAACACTGAAGCTTTCTTT	CASRAEENTEAFF
TRBV3-1/TRBV3-2	.	.	TRBJ1-4	TGTGCCAGCAGCCCGGACAGAGCTAATGAAAAACTGTTTTTT	CASSPDRANEKLFF
TRBV2	.	.	TRBJ1-5	TGTGCCAGCACGAGACAGCGGGGGGGGTATAGCAATCAGCCCCAGCATTTT	CASTRQRGGYSNQPQHF
TRBV18	.	.	TRBJ2-5	TGTGCCAGCTCTCCTGGTAGTGAGACCCAGTACTTC	CASSPGSETQYF
TRBV9	.	.	TRBJ1-2	TGTGCCAGCAGCCCCCCAGGGAACTATGGCTACACCTTC	CASSPPGNYGYTF
TRBV6-1	TRBD1	.	TRBJ1-5	TGTGCCAGCAGTGAGACAGGGGGTCAGCCCCAGCATTTT	CASSETGGQPQHF
TRBV6-5	TRBD1	.	TRBJ1-4	TGTGCCAGCAGAACGACCACAGGGGTGGGGGGAAAACTGTTTTTT	CASRTTTGVGGKLFF
TRBV3-1/TRBV3-2	TRBD1	.	TRBJ1-2	TGTGCCAGCAGCGATGGACAGGGGGCAACTTATGGCTACACCTTC	CASSDGQGATYGYTF
TRBV6-5	TRBD1	few	TRBJ1-5	TGTGCCAGCAGTTACTCAGGGGGCGGACAGCCCCAGCATTTT	CASSYSGGGQPQHF
TRBV3-1/TRBV3-2	.	.	TRBJ2-1	TGTGCCAGCAGCCTAGAAGGGGGTGAGCAGTTCTTC	CASSLEGGEQFF
TRBV5-1	TRBD2	.	TRBJ2-5	TGCGCCAGCAGCTTGGGTAGCGGGGGGGCAAAAGAGACCCAGTACTTC	CASSLGSGGAKETQYF
TRBV10-3	.	.	TRBJ1-2	TGTGCCATGGGAGGGGGAGAAAGAACGGGCTACACCTTC	CAMGGGERTGYTF
TRBV12-3/TRBV12-4	.	.	TRBJ1-2	TGTGCCAGCGGTCAGCGCTATGGCTACACCTTC	CASGQRYGYTF
TRBV5-4	.	few	TRBJ2-2	TGTGCCAGCAGCTTGGGGGGAGGCCTCGTCGCCGGGGAGCTGTTTTTT	CASSLGGGLVAGELFF
TRBV15	.	.	TRBJ1-2	TGTGCCACCAGCAGAGGGCAACGCCGGGATGGCTACACCTTC	CATSRGQRRDGYTF
TRBV10-1	.	.	TRBJ2-3	TGCGCCAGCAGTGAGGGGGGCCCCACGAATACGCAGTATTTT	CASSEGGPTNTQYF
TRBV30	TRBD1	.	TRBJ1-5	TGTGCCTGGAGTGGGACAGGGGGAAATCAGCCCCAGCATTTT	CAWSGTGGNQPQHF
TRBV5-1	.	few	TRBJ1-2	TGCGCCAGCAGCCTGGGGGAGGAGGGCTACACCTTC	CASSLGEEGYTF
TRBV2	TRBD1	.	TRBJ1-4	TGTGCCAGCCGCCGGACAGGGGAAACTAATGAAAAACTGTTTTTT	CASRRTGETNEKLFF
TRBV3-1/TRBV3-2	TRBD2	.	TRBJ2-1	TGTGCCAGCAGCCAAGAGTTCCTTAGCGGGGGGGTAGGTGAGCAGTTCTTC	CASSQEFLSGGVGEQFF